This T cell receptor (beta chain) emerged from a study of cytomegalovirus exposure and HLA in healthy donors. Comment on this clone: Its antigen is currently unknown.

Points from the study as a whole: TCR beta V- and J-gene trimming, according to a later analysis, was linked to a missense DCLRE1C variant. One cluster of highly shared sequence variants probably arose as a sequencing artifact. TCR beta chains numbering more than 150 were designated cytomegalovirus-associated.

This PCR relied on a set of 60 Vbeta primers and 13 Jbeta primers. Clones were read by immunoSEQ multiplex PCR, and TCRdb kept only the in-frame ones, dropping some. The specimen's table records 40,000 to 50,000 clones. Trimming cost V 1 base and J 4 bases; bases outside gene matches: 7. The CDR3 is made up of 15 amino acids. Per germline, CDR1 GTSNPN and CDR2 SVGIG (reference sequence). What was sequenced was PBMCs. The receptor was derived from a man between 25 and 39 years old in good health and CMV-seronegative. V is TRBV30 and J is TRBJ1-2; 9 bases are shared with TRBD1. In nucleotides, the CDR3 is TGTGCCTGGAGTGCGGGGACAGGGCCTATCTATGGCTACACCTTC. Translated, it gives CAWSAGTGPIYGYTF.